The rows below give T cell receptor beta chains drawn from one sample of a study of T cells in Graves' hyperthyroidism and ophthalmopathy. TCRdb analysed the multiplex PCR reads with MiXCR anew, one entry per CDR3 protein. In the table there are under 250,000 distinct CDR3 sequences, 24% of which are singletons. Sequencing used blood. The receptors here all came from a woman between 40 and 55 years old with Graves' ophthalmopathy. Both conserved end residues are part of each CDR3. D genes are given only for firm matches. Clone size is not always given. Where it is, it says once, few, many or a class for expanded clones.

cdr3_nt: TGTGCCAGCAGTTTGCCCGACAGACACTCTGGAAACACCATATATTTT
cdr3_aa: CASSLPDRHSGNTIYF
j_call: TRBJ1-3
clone_size: many
cdr3_length: 16
d_call: -
v_call: TRBV28

cdr3_nt: TGTGCCAGCATACCCCCTCTGAACACTGAAGCTTTCTTT
cdr3_aa: CASIPPLNTEAFF
j_call: TRBJ1-1
clone_size: -
cdr3_length: 13
d_call: -
v_call: TRBV6-1

cdr3_nt: TGTGCCAGCAGGGACAGCGGGAGGGAAAAAGAGACCCAGTACTTC
cdr3_aa: CASRDSGREKETQYF
j_call: TRBJ2-5
clone_size: many
cdr3_length: 15
d_call: TRBD2
v_call: TRBV28

cdr3_nt: TGTGCCAGCAGTGACAGGGGCTACGAGCAGTACTTC
cdr3_aa: CASSDRGYEQYF
j_call: TRBJ2-7
clone_size: many
cdr3_length: 12
d_call: -
v_call: TRBV6-1

cdr3_nt: TGTGCCAGCAGTTTCGGTCGGGGCAGCAATCAGCCCCAGCATTTT
cdr3_aa: CASSFGRGSNQPQHF
j_call: TRBJ1-5
clone_size: -
cdr3_length: 15
d_call: -
v_call: TRBV12-3/TRBV12-4

cdr3_nt: TGTGCCAGCAGCCAACCCCAATGGAGCGAGAATACCGAGCAGTACTTC
cdr3_aa: CASSQPQWSENTEQYF
j_call: TRBJ2-7
clone_size: -
cdr3_length: 16
d_call: -
v_call: TRBV3-1

cdr3_nt: TGTGCCGGGGACGCGGATAGCGGATACTACGAGCAGTACTTC
cdr3_aa: CAGDADSGYYEQYF
j_call: TRBJ2-7
clone_size: -
cdr3_length: 14
d_call: -
v_call: TRBV30

cdr3_nt: TGTACGACTAGCGGGAGCCGCGAGACCCAGTACTTC
cdr3_aa: CTTSGSRETQYF
j_call: TRBJ2-5
clone_size: many
cdr3_length: 12
d_call: TRBD2
v_call: TRBV28

cdr3_nt: TGTGCCAGCAGCTTATCGGCTAGCGGGAGCCGCGAGCAGTACTTC
cdr3_aa: CASSLSASGSREQYF
j_call: TRBJ2-7
clone_size: many
cdr3_length: 15
d_call: TRBD2
v_call: TRBV7-6

cdr3_nt: TGTGCCAGCAGTTTCGGGACTAGCGGGTTAAGCCCCAGGGGGAGCTTC
cdr3_aa: CASSFGTSGLSPRGSF
j_call: TRBJ2-7
clone_size: many
cdr3_length: 16
d_call: TRBD2
v_call: TRBV28

cdr3_nt: TGCAGTGCTAGCCGACTGTCTAGGGAGCAGTACTTC
cdr3_aa: CSASRLSREQYF
j_call: TRBJ2-7
clone_size: many
cdr3_length: 12
d_call: -
v_call: TRBV20-1

cdr3_nt: TGTGCCAGCAGGAAAACAGGGGATGGCCAGCCCCAGCATTTT
cdr3_aa: CASRKTGDGQPQHF
j_call: TRBJ1-5
clone_size: many
cdr3_length: 14
d_call: TRBD1
v_call: TRBV7-2

cdr3_nt: TGTGCCAGCAGCCAGACTAGCGGGAGACACCAAGAGACCCAGTACTTC
cdr3_aa: CASSQTSGRHQETQYF
j_call: TRBJ2-5
clone_size: few
cdr3_length: 16
d_call: TRBD2
v_call: TRBV28

cdr3_nt: TGTGCCAGCAGCCCTCACGGACAGGGGTTTTACGAGCAGTACTTC
cdr3_aa: CASSPHGQGFYEQYF
j_call: TRBJ2-7
clone_size: few
cdr3_length: 15
d_call: TRBD1
v_call: TRBV6-1

cdr3_nt: TGCGCCAGCAGCTTGGCCGCGGCTAGCGGGAGGGTACCGGAGCTGTTTTTT
cdr3_aa: CASSLAAASGRVPELFF
j_call: TRBJ2-2
clone_size: few
cdr3_length: 17
d_call: TRBD2
v_call: TRBV5-1

cdr3_nt: TGTGCCAGTAGCCAGGGACTGGGGAACACCGGGGAGCTGTTTTTT
cdr3_aa: CASSQGLGNTGELFF
j_call: TRBJ2-2
clone_size: many
cdr3_length: 15
d_call: -
v_call: TRBV4-2

cdr3_nt: TGTGCCACCCAGGGGGCTGGGACCCAGTACTTC
cdr3_aa: CATQGAGTQYF
j_call: TRBJ2-5
clone_size: many
cdr3_length: 11
d_call: TRBD1
v_call: TRBV24-1

cdr3_nt: TGTGCCAGCATTTCCGGGACTAGCGGGAGGGGGTACGAGCAGTACTTC
cdr3_aa: CASISGTSGRGYEQYF
j_call: TRBJ2-7
clone_size: -
cdr3_length: 16
d_call: TRBD2
v_call: TRBV28

cdr3_nt: TGTGCCAGTTTAACAGGGGGTTTGTATACGCAGTATTTT
cdr3_aa: CASLTGGLYTQYF
j_call: TRBJ2-3
clone_size: -
cdr3_length: 13
d_call: TRBD1
v_call: TRBV19

cdr3_nt: TGTGCCAGCAGTCCCAAAGCCGGGGTCGCTGAAGCTTTCTTT
cdr3_aa: CASSPKAGVAEAFF
j_call: TRBJ1-1
clone_size: -
cdr3_length: 14
d_call: -
v_call: TRBV11-2

cdr3_nt: TGCAGTGCCAAGCATAGTGGGGAGCTGTTTTTT
cdr3_aa: CSAKHSGELFF
j_call: TRBJ2-2
clone_size: many
cdr3_length: 11
d_call: -
v_call: TRBV20-1

cdr3_nt: TGCAGTGCTAGAAAAACTACTCCCACCCAAGAGACCCAGTACTTC
cdr3_aa: CSARKTTPTQETQYF
j_call: TRBJ2-5
clone_size: many
cdr3_length: 15
d_call: -
v_call: TRBV20-1

cdr3_nt: TGTGCCAGCAGTGGGGGACTAGGAGAGACCCAGTACTTC
cdr3_aa: CASSGGLGETQYF
j_call: TRBJ2-5
clone_size: many
cdr3_length: 13
d_call: TRBD2
v_call: TRBV2